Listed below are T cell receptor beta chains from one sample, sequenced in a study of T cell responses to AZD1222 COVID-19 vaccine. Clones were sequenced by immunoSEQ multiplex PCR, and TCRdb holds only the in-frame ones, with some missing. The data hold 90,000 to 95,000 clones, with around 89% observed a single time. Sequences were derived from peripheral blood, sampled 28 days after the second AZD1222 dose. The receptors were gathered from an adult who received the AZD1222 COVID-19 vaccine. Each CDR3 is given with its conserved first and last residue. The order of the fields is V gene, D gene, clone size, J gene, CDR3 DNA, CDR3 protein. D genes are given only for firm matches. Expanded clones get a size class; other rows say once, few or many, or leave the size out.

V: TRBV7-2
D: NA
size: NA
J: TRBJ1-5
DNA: TGTGCCAGCAGCTTATCCAATCAGCCCCAGCATTTT
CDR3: CASSLSNQPQHF

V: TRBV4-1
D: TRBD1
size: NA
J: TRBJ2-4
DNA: TGCGCCAGCAGCCGCACAGGGGGAAACATTCAGTACTTC
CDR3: CASSRTGGNIQYF

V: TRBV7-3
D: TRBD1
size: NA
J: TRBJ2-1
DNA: TGTGCCAGCAGCTTAACGACAGGGAATTTTGGCTACAATGAGCAGTTCTTC
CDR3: CASSLTTGNFGYNEQFF

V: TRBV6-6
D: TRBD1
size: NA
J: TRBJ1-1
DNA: TGTGCCAGCATACAGTCAGGGGGGAACACTGAAGCTTTCTTT
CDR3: CASIQSGGNTEAFF

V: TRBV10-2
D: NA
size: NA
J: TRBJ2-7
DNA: TGCGCCAGCAGTGAGCCTGGGTCCACCTACGAGCAGTACTTC
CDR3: CASSEPGSTYEQYF

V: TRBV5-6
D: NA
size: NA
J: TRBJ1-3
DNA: TGTGCCAGCAGCTTCAACTCTGGAAACACCATATATTTT
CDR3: CASSFNSGNTIYF

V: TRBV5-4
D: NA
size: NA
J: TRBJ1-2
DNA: TGTGCCAGCAGCTTACCTTCACGCGACTATGGCTACACCTTC
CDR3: CASSLPSRDYGYTF

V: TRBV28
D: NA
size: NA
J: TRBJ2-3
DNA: TGTGCCAGCAGTGAGCCTAGCGGCACAGATACGCAGTATTTT
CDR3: CASSEPSGTDTQYF

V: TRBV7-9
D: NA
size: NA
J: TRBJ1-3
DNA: TGTGCCAGCAGCTCCAGCAGGCGCTCTGGAAACACCATATATTTT
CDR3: CASSSSRRSGNTIYF

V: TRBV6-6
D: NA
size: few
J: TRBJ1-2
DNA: TGTGCCAGCAGTTACCGGGGCAGCACCTTC
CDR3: CASSYRGSTF

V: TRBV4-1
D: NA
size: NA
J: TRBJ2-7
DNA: TGCGCCAGCAGCCAAGAATATTCGGCAGGGGCGAGCTCCTACGAGCAGTACTTC
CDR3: CASSQEYSAGASSYEQYF

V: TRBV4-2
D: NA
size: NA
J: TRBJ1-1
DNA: TGTGCCAGCAGCCTGGAGGGGAAAGCTTTCTTT
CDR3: CASSLEGKAFF

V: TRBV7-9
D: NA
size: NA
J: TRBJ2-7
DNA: TGTGCCAGCAGTTTGTCAGGTTACGAGCAGTACTTC
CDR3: CASSLSGYEQYF

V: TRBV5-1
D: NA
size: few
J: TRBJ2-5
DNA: TGCGCCAGCAGCTTGGTATGGAAAGAGACCCAGTACTTC
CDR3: CASSLVWKETQYF

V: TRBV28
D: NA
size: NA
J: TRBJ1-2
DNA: TGTGCCAGCAGTTTAAAGGGATCTGCCTATGGCTACACCTTC
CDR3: CASSLKGSAYGYTF

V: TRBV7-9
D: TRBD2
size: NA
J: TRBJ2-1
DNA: TGTGCCAGCAGCCCCGGTTCGCTAGCGGTCTACAATGAGCAGTTCTTC
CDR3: CASSPGSLAVYNEQFF

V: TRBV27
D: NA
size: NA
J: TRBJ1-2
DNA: TGTGCCAGCAGTCCGCTCGGTATAGGGGGAGGATCCAATGGCTACACCTTC
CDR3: CASSPLGIGGGSNGYTF

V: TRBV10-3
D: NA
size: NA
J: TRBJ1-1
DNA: TGTGCCATCAGGGACAGTGGAAAGGACACTGAAGCTTTCTTT
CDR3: CAIRDSGKDTEAFF

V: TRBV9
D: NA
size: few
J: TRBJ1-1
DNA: TGTGCCAGCAGCGTAGAAGACAGGAGGAACACTGAAGCTTTCTTT
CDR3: CASSVEDRRNTEAFF

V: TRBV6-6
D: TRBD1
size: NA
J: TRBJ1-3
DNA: TGTGCCAGCAAGAGACAGGGCGAAGGAAACACCATATATTTT
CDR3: CASKRQGEGNTIYF

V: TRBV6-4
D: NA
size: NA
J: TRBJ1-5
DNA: TGTGCCAGCAGTGACCCCAGGAACCTTAGCAATCAGCCCCAGCATTTT
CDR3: CASSDPRNLSNQPQHF

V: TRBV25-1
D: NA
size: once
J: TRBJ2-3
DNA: TGTGCCAGCAACCTAGGCAGAGGGTTATCGGATACGCAGTATTTT
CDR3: CASNLGRGLSDTQYF

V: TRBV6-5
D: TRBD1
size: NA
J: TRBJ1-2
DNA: TGTGCCAGCAGTTTCGACAGGGGGCGCGTCGGCTACACCTTC
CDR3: CASSFDRGRVGYTF

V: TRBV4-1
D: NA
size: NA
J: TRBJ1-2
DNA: TGCGCCAGCAGCCAAGAAGGGGGGGTTGCAATTTATTATGGCTACACCTTC
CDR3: CASSQEGGVAIYYGYTF

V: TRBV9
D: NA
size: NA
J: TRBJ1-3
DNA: TGTGCCAGCAGCGATACGGGGAGGGGTGGAAACACCATATATTTT
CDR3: CASSDTGRGGNTIYF

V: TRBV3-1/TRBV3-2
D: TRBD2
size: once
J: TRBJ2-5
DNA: TGTGCCAGCAGCCAAGGCGGGGGACGGACCCAGTACTTC
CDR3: CASSQGGGRTQYF

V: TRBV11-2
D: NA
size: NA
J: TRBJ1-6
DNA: TGTGCCAGCAGCCCGCAGGGTCTCAGGAATTCACCCCTCCACTTT
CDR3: CASSPQGLRNSPLHF

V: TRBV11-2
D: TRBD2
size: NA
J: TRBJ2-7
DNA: TGTGCCAGCAGCTACCGGGGAGGGACCTACGAGCAGTACTTC
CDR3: CASSYRGGTYEQYF

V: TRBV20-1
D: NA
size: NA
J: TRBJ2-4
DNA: TGCAGTGCTAGTGCTAGCGCCAAAAACATTCAGTACTTC
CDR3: CSASASAKNIQYF

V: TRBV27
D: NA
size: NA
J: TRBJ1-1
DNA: TGTGCCAGCAGTTTAAGAGGGATCTTCACTGAAGCTTTCTTT
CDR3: CASSLRGIFTEAFF

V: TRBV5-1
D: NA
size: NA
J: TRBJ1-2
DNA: TGCGCCAGCAGGACTCAGGAAGCTAACTATGGCTACACCTTC
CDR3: CASRTQEANYGYTF

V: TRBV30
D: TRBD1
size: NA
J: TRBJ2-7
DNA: TGTGCCTGGAGCCACCCGGGACAGGGACCCTACGAGCAGTACTTC
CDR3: CAWSHPGQGPYEQYF

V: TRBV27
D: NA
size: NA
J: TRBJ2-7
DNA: TGTGCCAGCAGTTTATCAGGCAGGGGCTACGAGCAGTACTTC
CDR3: CASSLSGRGYEQYF

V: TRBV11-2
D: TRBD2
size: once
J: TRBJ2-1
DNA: TGTGCCAGCAGCCCTATTCGCAGACTAGCCGGCAATGAGCAGTTCTTC
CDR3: CASSPIRRLAGNEQFF

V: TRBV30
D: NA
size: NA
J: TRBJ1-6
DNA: TGTGCCTGGAGTGAGGGTAATTCACCCCTCCACTTT
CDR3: CAWSEGNSPLHF

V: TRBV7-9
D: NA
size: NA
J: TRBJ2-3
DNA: TGTGCCAGCAGCTTATTGGCCGGGGGGCCGGGAGATACGCAGTATTTT
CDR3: CASSLLAGGPGDTQYF

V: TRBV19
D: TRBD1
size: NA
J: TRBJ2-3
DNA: TGTGCCAGTAGTATGACAGGGGGTAGGGCAGATACGCAGTATTTT
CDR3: CASSMTGGRADTQYF

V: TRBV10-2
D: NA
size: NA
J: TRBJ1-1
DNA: TGCGCCAGCAGTGAGTCCCACACTGAAGCTTTCTTT
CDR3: CASSESHTEAFF

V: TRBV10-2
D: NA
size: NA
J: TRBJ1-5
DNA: TGCGCCAGCAACGAAAGAGGCTTCAATCAGCCCCAGCATTTT
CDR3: CASNERGFNQPQHF

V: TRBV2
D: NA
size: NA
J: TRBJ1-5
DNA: TGTGCCAGCAGCGCTCCGGGACGGGAAAAGCCCCAGCATTTT
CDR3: CASSAPGREKPQHF

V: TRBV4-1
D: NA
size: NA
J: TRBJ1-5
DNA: TGCGCCAGCAGCCAAGAAGGGGCGTCAGGTCTGCAGCCCCAGCATTTT
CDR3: CASSQEGASGLQPQHF

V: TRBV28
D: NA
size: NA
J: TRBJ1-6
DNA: TGTGCCAGCAGTCCCCCTGGTGGAAATTCACCCCTCCACTTT
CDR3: CASSPPGGNSPLHF

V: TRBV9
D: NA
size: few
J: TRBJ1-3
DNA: TGTGCCAGCAGCGTAGAGGGGACACAGACGAACACCATATATTTT
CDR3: CASSVEGTQTNTIYF

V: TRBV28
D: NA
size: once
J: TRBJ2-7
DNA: TGTGCCAGCAGGGAGACACGAACCTACGAGCAGTACTTC
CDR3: CASRETRTYEQYF

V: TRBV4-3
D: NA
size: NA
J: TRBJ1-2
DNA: TGCGCCAGCAGCCAAGAGGGGGTGGTTGGGGGAGGCTATGGCTACACCTTC
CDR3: CASSQEGVVGGGYGYTF

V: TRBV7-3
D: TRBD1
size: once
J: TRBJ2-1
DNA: TGTGCCAGCGGGACAGCTTACAATGAGCAGTTCTTC
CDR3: CASGTAYNEQFF

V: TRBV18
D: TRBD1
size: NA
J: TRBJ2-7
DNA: TGTGCCAGCTCACCGACAGGGAGCTCCTACGAGCAGTACTTC
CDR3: CASSPTGSSYEQYF

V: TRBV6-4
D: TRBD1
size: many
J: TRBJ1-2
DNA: TGTGCCAGCAGTGACGGATCGACAGGGAATGGCTACACCTTC
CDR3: CASSDGSTGNGYTF

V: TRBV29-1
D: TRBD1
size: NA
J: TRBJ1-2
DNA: TGCAGCGTTGATCTGGACAGGGGGATCTATGGCTACACCTTC
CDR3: CSVDLDRGIYGYTF

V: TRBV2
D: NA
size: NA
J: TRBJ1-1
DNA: TGTGCCAGCATAAAGGGGGACACTGAAGCTTTCTTT
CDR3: CASIKGDTEAFF